This T cell receptor beta chain originates from a study of neurological immune-mediated disorders. The V gene end was trimmed by 1 base and the J gene end by 7 bases; junction bases not matched to a gene: 6. Germline CDR1 reads LGHDT; CDR2 reads YNNKEL (reference sequence). The CDR3 loop spans 14 amino acids. TCRdb redid the calling of the 5' RACE reads with MiXCR, one entry per CDR3 protein. The repertoire consists of tens of thousands of distinct CDR3 sequences, with around 13% occurring once and the leading ten covering roughly 5%. Stated time point: technical triplicate 1. This receptor was identified in a female donor with HTLV-1-associated myelopathy (HAM/TSP). What was sequenced was CD4+ T cells from blood. This chain joins TRBV3-1 and TRBJ2-7; TRBD2 agrees at 8 bases. The CDR3 here is CASSQAGGPGEQYF. The CDR3 DNA is TGTGCCAGCAGCCAAGCGGGAGGGCCGGGGGAGCAGTACTTC.